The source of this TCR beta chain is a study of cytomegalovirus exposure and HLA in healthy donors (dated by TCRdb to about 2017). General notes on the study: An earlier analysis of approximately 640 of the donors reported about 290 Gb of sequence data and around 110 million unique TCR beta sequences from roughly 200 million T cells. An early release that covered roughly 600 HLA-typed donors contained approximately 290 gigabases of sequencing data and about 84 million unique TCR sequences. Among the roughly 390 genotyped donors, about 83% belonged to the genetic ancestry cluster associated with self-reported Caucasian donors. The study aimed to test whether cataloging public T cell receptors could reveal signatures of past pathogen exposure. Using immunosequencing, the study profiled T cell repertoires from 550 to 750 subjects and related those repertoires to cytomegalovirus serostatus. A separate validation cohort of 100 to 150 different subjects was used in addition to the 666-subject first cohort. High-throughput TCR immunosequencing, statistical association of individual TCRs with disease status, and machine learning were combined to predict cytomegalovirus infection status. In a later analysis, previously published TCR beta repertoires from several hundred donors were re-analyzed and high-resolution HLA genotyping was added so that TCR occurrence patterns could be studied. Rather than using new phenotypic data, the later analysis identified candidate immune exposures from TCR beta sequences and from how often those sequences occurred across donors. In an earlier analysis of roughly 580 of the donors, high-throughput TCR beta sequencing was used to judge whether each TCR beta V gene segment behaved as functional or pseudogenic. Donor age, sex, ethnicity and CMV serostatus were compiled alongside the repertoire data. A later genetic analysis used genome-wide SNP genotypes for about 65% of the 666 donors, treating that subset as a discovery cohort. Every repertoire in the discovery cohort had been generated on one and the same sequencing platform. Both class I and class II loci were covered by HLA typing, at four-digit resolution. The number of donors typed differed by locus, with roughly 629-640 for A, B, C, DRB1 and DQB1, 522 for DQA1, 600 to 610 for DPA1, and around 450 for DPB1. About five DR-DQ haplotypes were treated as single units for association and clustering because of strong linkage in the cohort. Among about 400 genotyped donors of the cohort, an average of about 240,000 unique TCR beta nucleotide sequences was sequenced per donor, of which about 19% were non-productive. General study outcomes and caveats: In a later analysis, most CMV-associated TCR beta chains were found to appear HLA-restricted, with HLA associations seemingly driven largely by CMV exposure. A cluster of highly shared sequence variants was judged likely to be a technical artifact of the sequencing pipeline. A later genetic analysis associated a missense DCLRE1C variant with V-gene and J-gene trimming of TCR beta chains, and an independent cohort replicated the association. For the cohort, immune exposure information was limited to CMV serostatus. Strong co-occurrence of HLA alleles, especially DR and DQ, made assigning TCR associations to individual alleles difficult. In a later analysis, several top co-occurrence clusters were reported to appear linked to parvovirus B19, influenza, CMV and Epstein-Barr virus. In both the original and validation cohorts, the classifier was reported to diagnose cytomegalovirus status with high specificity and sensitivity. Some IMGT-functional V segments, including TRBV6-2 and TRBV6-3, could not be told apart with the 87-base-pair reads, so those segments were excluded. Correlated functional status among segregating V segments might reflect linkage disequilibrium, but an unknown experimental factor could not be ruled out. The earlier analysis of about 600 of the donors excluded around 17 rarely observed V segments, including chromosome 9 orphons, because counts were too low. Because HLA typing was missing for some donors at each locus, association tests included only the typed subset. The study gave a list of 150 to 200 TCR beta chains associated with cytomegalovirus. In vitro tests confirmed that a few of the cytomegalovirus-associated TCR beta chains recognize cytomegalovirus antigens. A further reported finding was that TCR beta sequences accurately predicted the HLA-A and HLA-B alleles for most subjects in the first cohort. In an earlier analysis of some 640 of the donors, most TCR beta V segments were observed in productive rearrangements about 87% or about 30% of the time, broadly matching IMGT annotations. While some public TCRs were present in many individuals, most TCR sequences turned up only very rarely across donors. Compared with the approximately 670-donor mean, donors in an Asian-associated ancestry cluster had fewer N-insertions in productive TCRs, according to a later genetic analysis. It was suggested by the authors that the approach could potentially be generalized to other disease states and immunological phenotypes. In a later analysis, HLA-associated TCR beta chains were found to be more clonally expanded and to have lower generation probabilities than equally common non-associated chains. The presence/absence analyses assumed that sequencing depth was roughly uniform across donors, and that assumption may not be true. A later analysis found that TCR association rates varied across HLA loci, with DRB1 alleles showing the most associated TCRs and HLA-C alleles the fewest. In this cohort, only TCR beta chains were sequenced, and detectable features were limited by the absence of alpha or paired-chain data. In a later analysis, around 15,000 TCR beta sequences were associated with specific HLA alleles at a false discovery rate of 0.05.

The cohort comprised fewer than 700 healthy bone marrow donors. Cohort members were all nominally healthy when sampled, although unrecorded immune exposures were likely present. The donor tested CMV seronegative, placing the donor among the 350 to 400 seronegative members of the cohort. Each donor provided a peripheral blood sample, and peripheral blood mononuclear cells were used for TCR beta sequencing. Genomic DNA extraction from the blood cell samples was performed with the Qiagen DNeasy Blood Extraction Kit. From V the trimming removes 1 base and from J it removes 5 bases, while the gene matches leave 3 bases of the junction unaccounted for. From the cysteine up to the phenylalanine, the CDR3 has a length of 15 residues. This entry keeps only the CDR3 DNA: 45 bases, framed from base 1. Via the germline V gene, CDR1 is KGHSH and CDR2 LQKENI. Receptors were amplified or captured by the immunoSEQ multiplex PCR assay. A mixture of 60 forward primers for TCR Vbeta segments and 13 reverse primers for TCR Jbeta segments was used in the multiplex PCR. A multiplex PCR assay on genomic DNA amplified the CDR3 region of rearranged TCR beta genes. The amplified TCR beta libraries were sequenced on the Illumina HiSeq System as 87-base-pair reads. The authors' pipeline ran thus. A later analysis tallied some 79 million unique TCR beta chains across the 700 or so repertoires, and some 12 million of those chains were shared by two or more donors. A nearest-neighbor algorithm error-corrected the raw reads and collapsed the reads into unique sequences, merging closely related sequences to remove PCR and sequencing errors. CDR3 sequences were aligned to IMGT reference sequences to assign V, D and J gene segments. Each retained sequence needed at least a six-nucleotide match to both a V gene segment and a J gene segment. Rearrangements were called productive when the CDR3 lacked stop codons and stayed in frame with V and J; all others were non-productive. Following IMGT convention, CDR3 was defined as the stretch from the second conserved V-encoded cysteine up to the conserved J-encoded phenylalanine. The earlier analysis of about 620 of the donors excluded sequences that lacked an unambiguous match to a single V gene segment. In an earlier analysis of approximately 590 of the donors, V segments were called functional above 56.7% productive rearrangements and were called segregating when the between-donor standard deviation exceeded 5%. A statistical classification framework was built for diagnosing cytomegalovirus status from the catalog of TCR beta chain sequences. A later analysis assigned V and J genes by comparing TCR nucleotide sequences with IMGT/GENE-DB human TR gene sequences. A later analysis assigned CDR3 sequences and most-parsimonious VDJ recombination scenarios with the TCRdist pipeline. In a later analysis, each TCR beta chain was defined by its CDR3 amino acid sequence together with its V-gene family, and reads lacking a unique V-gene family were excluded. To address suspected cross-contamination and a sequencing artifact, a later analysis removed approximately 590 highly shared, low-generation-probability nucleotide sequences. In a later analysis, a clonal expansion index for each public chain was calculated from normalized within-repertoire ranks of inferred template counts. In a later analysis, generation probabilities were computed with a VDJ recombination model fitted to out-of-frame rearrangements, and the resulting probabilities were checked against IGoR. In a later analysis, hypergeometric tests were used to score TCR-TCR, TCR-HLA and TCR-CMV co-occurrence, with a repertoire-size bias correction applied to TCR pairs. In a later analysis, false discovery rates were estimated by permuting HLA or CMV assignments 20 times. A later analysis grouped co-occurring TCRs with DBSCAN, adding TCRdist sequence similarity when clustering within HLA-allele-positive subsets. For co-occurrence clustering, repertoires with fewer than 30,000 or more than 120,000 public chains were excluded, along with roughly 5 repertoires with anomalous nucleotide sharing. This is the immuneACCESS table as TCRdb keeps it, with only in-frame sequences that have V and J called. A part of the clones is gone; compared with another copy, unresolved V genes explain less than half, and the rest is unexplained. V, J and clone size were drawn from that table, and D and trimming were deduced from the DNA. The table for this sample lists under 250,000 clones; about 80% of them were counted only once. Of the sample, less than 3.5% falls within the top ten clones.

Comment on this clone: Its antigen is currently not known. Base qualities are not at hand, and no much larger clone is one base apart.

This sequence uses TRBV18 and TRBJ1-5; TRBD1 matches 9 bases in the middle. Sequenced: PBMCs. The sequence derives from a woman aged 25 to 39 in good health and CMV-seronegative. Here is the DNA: TGTGCCAGCTCACCACAGACAGGGGGAGATCAGCCCCAGCATTTT. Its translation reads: CASSPQTGGDQPQHF.